These T cell receptor beta chains were read from a single sample in a study of response to subunit inactivated influenza vaccine. TCRdb re-analysed the RT-PCR reads in MiXCR, keeping a single row per CDR3 protein. The sample records about 520,000 distinct CDR3 sequences, approximately 10% being singletons. The sample here was PBMCs from blood, taken roughly 45 days after vaccination. Source of these receptors: a man aged 45 to 65 who received an inactivated influenza vaccine. The conserved cysteine and the conserved F or W are not part of the CDR3 here.

TRBJ2-5 | TRBV5-1 | ASSQGTSGEETQY
TRBJ1-1 | TRBV9 | ASSAGQESSAF
TRBJ2-2 | TRBV6-5 | ASSYSWDRNTGELF
TRBJ2-4 | TRBV7-2 | ASSIDRGGFQY
TRBJ2-5 | TRBV10-3 | AISVREETQY
TRBJ2-2 | TRBV6-2/TRBV6-3 | ASKTSGRARDTGELF
TRBJ2-1 | TRBV4-2 | ASSQATGGEQF
TRBJ1-2 | TRBV12-3/TRBV12-4 | ASSIPGQYGYT
TRBJ1-1 | TRBV2 | ASRGTSLNTEAF
TRBJ2-7 | TRBV27 | ASRTTGTGAKQTYELT
TRBJ2-5 | TRBV7-6 | ASSLASHQETQY
TRBJ2-3 | TRBV15 | ATRHLAGGRTDTQY
TRBJ1-2 | TRBV24-1 | ATSQGAGYGYT
TRBJ1-5 | TRBV5-5 | ASSYGHNSNQPQH
TRBJ2-7 | TRBV7-2 | ASSYEPGHSYEQY
TRBJ1-3 | TRBV10-3 | AISDSTSGNTIY
TRBJ2-3 | TRBV12-3/TRBV12-4 | ASSLGPIAGGTDTQY
TRBJ2-3 | TRBV24-1 | ATNERNTDTQY
TRBJ1-2 | TRBV5-5 | ASSPRTYGYT
TRBJ2-7 | TRBV12-3/TRBV12-4 | ASSTPQGGAAQEQY
TRBJ2-2 | TRBV29-1 | SVEARSGAGVNTGELF
TRBJ2-7 | TRBV28 | ASSLGQRQY
TRBJ2-5 | TRBV4-2 | ASSQGTAVEETQY
TRBJ2-5 | TRBV24-1 | ATSGERGYAKETQY
TRBJ1-2 | TRBV9 | ASSGQGSGYT
TRBJ2-7 | TRBV11-2 | ASSRGPTGIQY
TRBJ1-4 | TRBV7-8 | ASSSRTGLGNEKLF
TRBJ1-3 | TRBV4-1 | ASSQEGEDTIY
TRBJ2-1 | TRBV10-3 | AIGESGLANYNEQF
TRBJ1-5 | TRBV12-3/TRBV12-4 | ASSLDPGARHQPQH
TRBJ2-3 | TRBV20-1 | SARGVLVDTQY
TRBJ1-5 | TRBV12-3/TRBV12-4 | ASRIGVGQPQH
TRBJ2-3 | TRBV20-1 | SAGGTSGGNTDTQY
TRBJ2-1 | TRBV7-9 | ASSTPRGATYNEQF
TRBJ1-5 | TRBV12-3/TRBV12-4 | ASSLAGPRQPQH
TRBJ1-1 | TRBV5-6 | ASTPPGGLNTEAF
TRBJ2-1 | TRBV29-1 | SVRDYNEQF
TRBJ2-3 | TRBV20-1 | SASDRGSTDTQY
TRBJ2-3 | TRBV3-1 | ASSQERVGSTDTQY
TRBJ2-5 | TRBV14 | ASSQDRAVGTQY
TRBJ2-1 | TRBV20-1 | SARVDGLSSYNEQF
TRBJ2-7 | TRBV18 | ASSAGLAAYEQY
TRBJ2-1 | TRBV5-1 | ASSSSGTGGNEQF
TRBJ2-3 | TRBV24-1 | ATSAQGPDTQY
TRBJ2-3 | TRBV20-1 | SAIRDSGTDTQY
TRBJ2-7 | TRBV28 | ASTLGDSYEQY
TRBJ2-5 | TRBV7-8 | ASSLWRGGPQETQY
TRBJ2-3 | TRBV10-2 | ASQVAPLSRTDTQY
TRBJ2-7 | TRBV20-1 | SARLGSSYEQY
TRBJ2-7 | TRBV4-3 | ASSQDSGLYEQY
TRBJ2-2 | TRBV6-6 | ASAQGAGELF
TRBJ2-7 | TRBV5-1 | ASSLSSSGSFYEQY
TRBJ1-5 | TRBV12-3/TRBV12-4 | ASSFTGIQPQH
TRBJ2-5 | TRBV4-3 | ASSQDWRGGVQETQY
TRBJ2-5 | TRBV4-2 | ASSQGGSGLYQETQY
TRBJ1-5 | TRBV6-1 | ASSEDGERPNQPQH
TRBJ2-7 | TRBV20-1 | SARGGPYEQY
TRBJ2-3 | TRBV15 | ATSRDQGFVFADTQY
TRBJ2-5 | TRBV6-2/TRBV6-3 | ASSLIPGGLAERGTQY
TRBJ2-1 | TRBV5-1 | ASSLVPAESSYNEQF